The clone carrying this T cell receptor (beta chain) occurred a few times. V gave up 4 bases and J gave up 6 bases; unmatched junction bases: 13. The CDR3 consists of 17 residues. The germline V gene has CDR1 MGHRA and CDR2 YSYEKL. The sample comes from a study of TIL therapy for anti-PD-1-resistant metastatic lung cancer. The wider study: Median tumor mutation burden was under 1.9 mutations per megabase.

The immunoSEQ assay was v3. Measured with immunoSEQ multiplex PCR; TCRdb has only the in-frame clones, and not every one. The repertoire includes approximately 92,000 clones, about two thirds of them detected once, and approximately 10% sits in the top ten. Time point given: pre-treatment sample, taken before nivolumab and TIL therapy. Pleural nodules or supraclavicular lymph nodes made up most of the excised metastases sampled. Tumor harvest preceded PD-1/PD-L1 blockade, followed by nivolumab treatment. Patients were adults with stage 4 NSCLC. The receptor comes from a person aged 25 to 79 with non-small cell lung cancer. The sequencing here drew on tumor tissue, taken at baseline. V and J are TRBV4-1 and TRBJ2-1, with 9 bases that match TRBD2. CDR3 sequence: CASSPFYLAGEGNEQFF. The CDR3 nucleotides are TGCGCCAGCAGCCCCTTTTACTTAGCGGGAGAGGGCAATGAGCAGTTCTTC.